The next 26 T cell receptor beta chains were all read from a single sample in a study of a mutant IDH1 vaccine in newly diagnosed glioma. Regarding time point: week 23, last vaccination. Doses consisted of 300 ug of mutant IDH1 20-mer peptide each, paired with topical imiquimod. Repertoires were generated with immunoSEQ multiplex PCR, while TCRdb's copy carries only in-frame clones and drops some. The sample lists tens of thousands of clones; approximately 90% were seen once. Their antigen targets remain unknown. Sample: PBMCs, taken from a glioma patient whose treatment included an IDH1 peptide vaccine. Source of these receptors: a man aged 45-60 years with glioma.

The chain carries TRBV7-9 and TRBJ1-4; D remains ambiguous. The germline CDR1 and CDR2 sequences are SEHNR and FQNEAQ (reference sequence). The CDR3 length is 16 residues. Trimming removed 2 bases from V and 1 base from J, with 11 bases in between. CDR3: CASSLREGLTNEKLFF. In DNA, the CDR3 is TGTGCCAGCAGCTTAAGAGAGGGTTTAACTAATGAAAAACTGTTTTTT. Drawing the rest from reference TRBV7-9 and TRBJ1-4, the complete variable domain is DTGVSQNPRHKITKRGQNVTFRCDPISEHNRLYWYRQTLGQGPEFLTYFQNEAQLEKSRLLSDRFSAERPKGSFSTLEIQRTEQGDSAMYLCASSLREGLTNEKLFFGSGTQLSVL.

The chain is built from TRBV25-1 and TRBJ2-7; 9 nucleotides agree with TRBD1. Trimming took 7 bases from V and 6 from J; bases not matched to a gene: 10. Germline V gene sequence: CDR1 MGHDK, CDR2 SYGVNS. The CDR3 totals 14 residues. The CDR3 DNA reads TGTGCCAGCAAATCACAGGGGGCGCGTACCGAGCAGTACTTC. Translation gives CASKSQGARTEQYF.

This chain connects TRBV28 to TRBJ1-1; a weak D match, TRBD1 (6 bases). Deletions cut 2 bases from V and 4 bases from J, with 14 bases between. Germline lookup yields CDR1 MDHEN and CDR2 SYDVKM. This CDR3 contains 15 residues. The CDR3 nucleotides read TGTGCCAGCAGTTTACCGAAGGGGGTGGGCACTGAAGCTTTCTTT. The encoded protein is CASSLPKGVGTEAFF.

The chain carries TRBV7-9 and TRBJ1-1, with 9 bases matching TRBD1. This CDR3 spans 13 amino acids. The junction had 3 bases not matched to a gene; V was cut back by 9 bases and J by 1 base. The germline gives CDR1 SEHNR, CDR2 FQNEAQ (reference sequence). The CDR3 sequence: CASRQGGNTEAFF. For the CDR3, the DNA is TGTGCCAGTCGACAGGGGGGGAACACTGAAGCTTTCTTT.

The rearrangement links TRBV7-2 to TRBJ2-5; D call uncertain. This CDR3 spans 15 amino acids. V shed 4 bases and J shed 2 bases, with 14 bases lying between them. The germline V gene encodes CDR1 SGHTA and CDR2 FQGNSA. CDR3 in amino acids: CASSSPTRNQETQYF. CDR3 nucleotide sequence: TGTGCCAGCAGCTCACCCACAAGGAATCAAGAGACCCAGTACTTC.

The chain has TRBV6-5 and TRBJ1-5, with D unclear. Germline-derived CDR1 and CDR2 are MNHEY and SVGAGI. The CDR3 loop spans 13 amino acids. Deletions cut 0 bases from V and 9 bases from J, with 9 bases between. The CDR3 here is CASSYSVEWPQHF. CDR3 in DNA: TGTGCCAGCAGTTACTCCGTGGAATGGCCCCAGCATTTT.

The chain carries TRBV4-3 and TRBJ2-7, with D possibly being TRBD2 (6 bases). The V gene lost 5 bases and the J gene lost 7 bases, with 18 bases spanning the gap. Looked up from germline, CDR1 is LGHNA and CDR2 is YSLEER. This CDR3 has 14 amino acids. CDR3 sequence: CASSVRLGLDEQYF. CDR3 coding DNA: TGCGCCAGCAGCGTTAGACTAGGGTTGGATGAGCAGTACTTC.

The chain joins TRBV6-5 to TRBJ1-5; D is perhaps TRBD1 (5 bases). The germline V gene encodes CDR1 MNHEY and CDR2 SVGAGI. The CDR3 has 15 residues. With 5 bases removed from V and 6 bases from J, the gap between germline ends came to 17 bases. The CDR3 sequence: CASSTNQGIGQPQHF. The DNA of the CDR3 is TGTGCCAGCAGTACAAATCAGGGTATAGGTCAGCCCCAGCATTTT.

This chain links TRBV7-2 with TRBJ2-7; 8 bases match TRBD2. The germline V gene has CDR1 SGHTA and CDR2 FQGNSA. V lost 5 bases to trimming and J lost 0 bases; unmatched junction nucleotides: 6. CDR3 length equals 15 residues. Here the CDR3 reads CASSPQRGTSYEQYF. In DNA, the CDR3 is TGTGCCAGCAGCCCTCAGCGGGGGACCTCCTACGAGCAGTACTTC.

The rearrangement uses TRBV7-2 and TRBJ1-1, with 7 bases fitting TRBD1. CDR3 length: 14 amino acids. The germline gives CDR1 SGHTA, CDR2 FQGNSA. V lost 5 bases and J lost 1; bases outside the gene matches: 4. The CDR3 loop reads CASSPRQGNTEAFF. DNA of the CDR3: TGTGCCAGCAGCCCCCGACAGGGGAACACTGAAGCTTTCTTT.

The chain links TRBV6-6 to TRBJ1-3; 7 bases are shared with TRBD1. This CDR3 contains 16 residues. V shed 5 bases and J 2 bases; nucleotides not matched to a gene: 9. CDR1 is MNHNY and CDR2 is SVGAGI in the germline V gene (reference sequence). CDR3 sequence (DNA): TGTGCCAGCAGTCCCCTGGGACAGTGGACTGGAAACACCATATATTTT. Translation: CASSPLGQWTGNTIYF.

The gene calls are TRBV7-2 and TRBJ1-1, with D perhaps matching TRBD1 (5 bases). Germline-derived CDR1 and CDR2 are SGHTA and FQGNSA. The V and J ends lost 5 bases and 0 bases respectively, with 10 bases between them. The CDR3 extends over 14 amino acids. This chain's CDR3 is CASSPRGMNTEAFF. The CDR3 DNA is TGTGCCAGCAGCCCCCGGGGGATGAACACTGAAGCTTTCTTT. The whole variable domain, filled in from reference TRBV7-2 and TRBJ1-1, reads GAGVSQSPSNKVTEKGKDVELRCDPISGHTALYWYRQSLGQGLEFLIYFQGNSAPDKSGLPSDRFSAERTGGSVSTLTIQRTQQEDSAVYLCASSPRGMNTEAFFGQGTRLTVV.

The chain's CDR3 is CASSTQGQTYGYTF. Written as DNA, the CDR3 is TGTGCCAGCTCAACTCAGGGGCAGACCTATGGCTACACCTTC. V gene TRBV18 combines with J gene TRBJ1-2; tentative D call: TRBD1 (6 bases). CDR3 size: 14 residues. The V end was cut by 5 bases, the J end by 4 bases, with 14 bases between. Germline CDR1 reads KGHSH; CDR2 reads LQKENI.

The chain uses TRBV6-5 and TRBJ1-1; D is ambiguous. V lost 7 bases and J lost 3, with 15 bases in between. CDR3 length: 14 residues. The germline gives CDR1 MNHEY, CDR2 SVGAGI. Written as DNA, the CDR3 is TGTGCCAGCACCACGGTACCGTGGGACACTGAAGCTTTCTTT. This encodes CASTTVPWDTEAFF.

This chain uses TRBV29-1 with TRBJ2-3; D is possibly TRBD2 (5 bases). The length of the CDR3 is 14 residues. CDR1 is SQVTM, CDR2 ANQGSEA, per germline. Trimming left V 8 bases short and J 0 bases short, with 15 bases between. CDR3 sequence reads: CSFRLRRSTDTQYF. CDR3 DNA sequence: TGCAGCTTTCGGCTACGGAGGAGCACAGATACGCAGTATTTT.

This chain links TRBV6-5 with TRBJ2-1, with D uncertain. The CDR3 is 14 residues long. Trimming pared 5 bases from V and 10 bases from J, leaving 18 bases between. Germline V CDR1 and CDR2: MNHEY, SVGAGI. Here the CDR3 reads CASSPLGPVSEQFF. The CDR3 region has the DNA TGTGCCAGCAGTCCTCTGGGCCCCGTTTCGGAGCAGTTCTTC.

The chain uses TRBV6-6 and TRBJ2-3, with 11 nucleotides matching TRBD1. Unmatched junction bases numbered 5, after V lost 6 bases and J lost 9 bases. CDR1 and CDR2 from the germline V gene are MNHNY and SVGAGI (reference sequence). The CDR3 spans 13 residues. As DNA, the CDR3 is TGTGCCAGCAGGTCCGGGGACAGGGGGACGCAGTATTTT. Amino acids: CASRSGDRGTQYF.

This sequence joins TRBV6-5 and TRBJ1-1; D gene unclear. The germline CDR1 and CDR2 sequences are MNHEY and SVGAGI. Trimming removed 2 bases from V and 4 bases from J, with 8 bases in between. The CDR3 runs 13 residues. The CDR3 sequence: CASSYRESTEAFF. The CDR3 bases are TGTGCCAGCAGTTACAGGGAGTCCACTGAAGCTTTCTTT.

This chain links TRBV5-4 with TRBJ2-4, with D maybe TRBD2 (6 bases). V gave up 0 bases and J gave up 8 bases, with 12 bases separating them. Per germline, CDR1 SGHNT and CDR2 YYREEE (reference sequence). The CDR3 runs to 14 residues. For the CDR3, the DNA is TGTGCCAGCAGCTTGGGAGCGGGTGAGGACATTCAGTACTTC. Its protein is CASSLGAGEDIQYF.

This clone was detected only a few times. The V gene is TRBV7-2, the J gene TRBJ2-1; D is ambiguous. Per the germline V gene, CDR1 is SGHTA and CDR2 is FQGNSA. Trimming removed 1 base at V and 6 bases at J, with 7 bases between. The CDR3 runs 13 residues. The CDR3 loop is CASSLGRLNEQFF. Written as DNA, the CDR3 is TGTGCCAGCAGCTTAGGACGGCTCAATGAGCAGTTCTTC.

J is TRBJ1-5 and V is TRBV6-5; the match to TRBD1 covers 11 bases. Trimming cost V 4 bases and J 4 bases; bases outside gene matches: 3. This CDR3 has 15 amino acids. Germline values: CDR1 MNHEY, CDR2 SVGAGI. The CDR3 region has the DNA TGTGCCAGCAGTTCCGGGACAGGGGGAAATCAGCCCCAGCATTTT. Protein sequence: CASSSGTGGNQPQHF.

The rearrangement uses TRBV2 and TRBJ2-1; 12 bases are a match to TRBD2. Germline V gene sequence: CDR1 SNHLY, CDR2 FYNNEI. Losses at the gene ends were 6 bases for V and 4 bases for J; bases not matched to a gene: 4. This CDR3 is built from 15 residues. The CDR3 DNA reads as TGTGCCAGCAGAGCTAGCGGGAGGGGATACAATGAGCAGTTCTTC. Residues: CASRASGRGYNEQFF.

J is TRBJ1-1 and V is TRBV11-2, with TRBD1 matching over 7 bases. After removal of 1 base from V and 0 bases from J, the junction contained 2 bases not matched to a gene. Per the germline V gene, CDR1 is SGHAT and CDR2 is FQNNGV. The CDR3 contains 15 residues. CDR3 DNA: TGTGCCAGCAGCTTAGCCCAGGGGGTGAACACTGAAGCTTTCTTT. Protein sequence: CASSLAQGVNTEAFF.

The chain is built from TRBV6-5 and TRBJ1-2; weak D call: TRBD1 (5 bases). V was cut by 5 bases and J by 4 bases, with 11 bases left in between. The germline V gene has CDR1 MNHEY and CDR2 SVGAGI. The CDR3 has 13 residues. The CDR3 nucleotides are TGTGCCAGCAGTCTGGGGCTTTTCTATGGCTACACCTTC. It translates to CASSLGLFYGYTF.

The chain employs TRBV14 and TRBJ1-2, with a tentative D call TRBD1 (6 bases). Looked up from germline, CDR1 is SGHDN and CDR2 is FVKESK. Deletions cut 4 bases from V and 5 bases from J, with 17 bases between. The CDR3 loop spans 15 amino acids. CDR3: CASSPRTAQGYGYTF. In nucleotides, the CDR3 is TGTGCCAGCAGCCCCCGGACAGCCCAAGGGTATGGCTACACCTTC.

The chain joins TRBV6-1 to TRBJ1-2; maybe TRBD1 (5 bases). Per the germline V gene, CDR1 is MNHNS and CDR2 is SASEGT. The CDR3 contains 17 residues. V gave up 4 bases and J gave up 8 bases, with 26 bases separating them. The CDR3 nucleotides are TGTGCCAGCAGTGCTCCCCATACGCGAGGGGCTCGGGAGGGCTACACCTTC. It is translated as CASSAPHTRGAREGYTF.